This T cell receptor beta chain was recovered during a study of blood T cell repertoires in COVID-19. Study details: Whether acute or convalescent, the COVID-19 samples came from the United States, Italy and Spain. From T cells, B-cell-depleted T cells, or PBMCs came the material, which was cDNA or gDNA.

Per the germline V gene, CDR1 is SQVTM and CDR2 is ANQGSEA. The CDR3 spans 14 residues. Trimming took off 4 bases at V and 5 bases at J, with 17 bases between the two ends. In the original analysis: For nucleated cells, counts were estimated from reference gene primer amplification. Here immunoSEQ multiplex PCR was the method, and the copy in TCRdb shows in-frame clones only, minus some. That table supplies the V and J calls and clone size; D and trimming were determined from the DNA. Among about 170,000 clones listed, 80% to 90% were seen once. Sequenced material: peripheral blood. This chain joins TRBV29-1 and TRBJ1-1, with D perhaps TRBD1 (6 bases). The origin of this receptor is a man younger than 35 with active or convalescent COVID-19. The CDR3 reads CSVAKDSGKTEAFF. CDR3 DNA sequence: TGCAGCGTTGCCAAGGACAGTGGGAAGACTGAAGCTTTCTTT.